This entry describes one T cell receptor beta chain. The antigen remains unidentified. CDR1 and CDR2 from the germline V gene are SGHTA and FQGNSA. This CDR3 contains 17 residues. Losses at the gene ends were 1 base for V and 3 bases for J; bases not matched to a gene: 11. Healthy bone marrow donors made up the donor group. These data come from a study of cytomegalovirus exposure and HLA in healthy donors. Looking at the study overall: Across some 400 genotyped donors, just over 80% landed in the Caucasian-associated ancestry cluster.

Study-wide points: For TCR beta chains, V- and J-gene trimming was later linked to a missense DCLRE1C variant. Only CMV serostatus was available as immune exposure information.

The PCR ran on 60 Vbeta and 13 Jbeta primers. Some clones are missing from TCRdb's copy, which holds only in-frame ones; the method was immunoSEQ multiplex PCR. The sample has about 69,000 clones; around 70% are singletons. The source of this sequence is a woman between 25 and 40 years old in good health and CMV-seronegative. The sequenced sample was PBMCs. V gene TRBV7-2 combines with J gene TRBJ2-7, with 8 bases fitting TRBD1. The CDR3 region is CASSLGVGQAQDYEQYF. CDR3 DNA sequence: TGTGCCAGCAGCTTAGGAGTGGGACAGGCTCAAGACTACGAGCAGTACTTC.